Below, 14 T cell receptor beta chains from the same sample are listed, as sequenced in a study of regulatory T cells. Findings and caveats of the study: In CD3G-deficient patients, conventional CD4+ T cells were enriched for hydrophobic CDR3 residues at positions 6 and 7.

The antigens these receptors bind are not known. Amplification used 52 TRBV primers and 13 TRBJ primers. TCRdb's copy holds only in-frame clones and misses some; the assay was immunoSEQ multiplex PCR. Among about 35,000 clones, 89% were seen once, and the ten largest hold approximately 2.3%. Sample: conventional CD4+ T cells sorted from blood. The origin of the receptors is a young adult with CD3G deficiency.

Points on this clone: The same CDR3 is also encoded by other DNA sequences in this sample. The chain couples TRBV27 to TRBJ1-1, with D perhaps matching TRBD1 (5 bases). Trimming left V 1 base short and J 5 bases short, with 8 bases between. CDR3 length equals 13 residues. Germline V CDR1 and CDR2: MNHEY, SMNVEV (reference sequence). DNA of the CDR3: TGTGCCAGCAGTTTATACGGGGGGACTGAAGCTTTCTTT. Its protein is CASSLYGGTEAFF.

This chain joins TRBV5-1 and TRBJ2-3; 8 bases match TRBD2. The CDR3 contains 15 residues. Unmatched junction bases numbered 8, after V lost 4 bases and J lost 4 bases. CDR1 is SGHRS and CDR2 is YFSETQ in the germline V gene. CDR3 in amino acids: CASSPGTRIADTQYF. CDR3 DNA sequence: TGCGCCAGCAGCCCCGGGACTAGGATAGCAGATACGCAGTATTTT.

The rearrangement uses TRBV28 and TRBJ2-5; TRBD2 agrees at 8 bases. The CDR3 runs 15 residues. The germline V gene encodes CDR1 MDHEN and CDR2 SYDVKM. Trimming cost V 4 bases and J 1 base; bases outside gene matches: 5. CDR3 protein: CASSSSGGPQETQYF. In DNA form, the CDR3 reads TGTGCCAGCAGTTCATCGGGAGGGCCCCAAGAGACCCAGTACTTC.

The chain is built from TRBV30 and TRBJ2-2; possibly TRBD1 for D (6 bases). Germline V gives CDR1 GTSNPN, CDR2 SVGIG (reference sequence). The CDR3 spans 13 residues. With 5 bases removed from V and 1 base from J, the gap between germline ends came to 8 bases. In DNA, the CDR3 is TGTGCCTGGGGACAGAGGAACACCGGGGAGCTGTTTTTT. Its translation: CAWGQRNTGELFF.

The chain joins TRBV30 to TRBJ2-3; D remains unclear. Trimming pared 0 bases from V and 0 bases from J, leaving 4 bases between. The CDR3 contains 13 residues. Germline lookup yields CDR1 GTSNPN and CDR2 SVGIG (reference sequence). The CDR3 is CAWSVRSTDTQYF. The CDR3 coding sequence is TGTGCCTGGAGTGTTAGGAGCACAGATACGCAGTATTTT.

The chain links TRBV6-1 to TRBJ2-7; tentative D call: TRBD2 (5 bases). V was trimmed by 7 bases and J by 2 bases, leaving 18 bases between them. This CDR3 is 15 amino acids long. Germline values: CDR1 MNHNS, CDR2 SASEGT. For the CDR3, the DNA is TGTGCCAGCAAGAGGAGGCCGGTCCCCACCTACGAGCAGTACTTC. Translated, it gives CASKRRPVPTYEQYF.

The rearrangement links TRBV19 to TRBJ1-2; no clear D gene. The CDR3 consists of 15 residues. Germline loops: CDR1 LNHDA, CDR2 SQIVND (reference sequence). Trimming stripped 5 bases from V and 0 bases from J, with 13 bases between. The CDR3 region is CASSPRWEANYGYTF. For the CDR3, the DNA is TGTGCCAGTAGTCCCCGCTGGGAAGCTAACTATGGCTACACCTTC.

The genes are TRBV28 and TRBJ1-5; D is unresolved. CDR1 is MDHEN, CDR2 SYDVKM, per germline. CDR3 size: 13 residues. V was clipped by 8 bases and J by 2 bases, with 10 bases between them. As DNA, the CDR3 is TGTGCCAGCGGACGGCTGGGCAATCAGCCCCAGCATTTT. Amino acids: CASGRLGNQPQHF.

The chain's CDR3 is CASSAQVRSYEQYF. In DNA, the CDR3 is TGTGCCAGCAGTGCTCAGGTTAGATCCTACGAGCAGTACTTC. The chain recombines TRBV6-1 with TRBJ2-7; D is unclear. The CDR3 totals 14 residues. The V gene lost 4 bases and the J gene lost 1 base, with 11 bases spanning the gap. Germline loops: CDR1 MNHNS, CDR2 SASEGT.

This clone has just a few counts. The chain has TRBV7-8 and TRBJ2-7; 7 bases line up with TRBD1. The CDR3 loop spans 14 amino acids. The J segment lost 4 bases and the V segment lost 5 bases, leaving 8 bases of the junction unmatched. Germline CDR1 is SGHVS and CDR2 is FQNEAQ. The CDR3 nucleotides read TGTGCCAGCAGCCCCCGGACAGGTTTTTACGAGCAGTACTTC. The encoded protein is CASSPRTGFYEQYF.

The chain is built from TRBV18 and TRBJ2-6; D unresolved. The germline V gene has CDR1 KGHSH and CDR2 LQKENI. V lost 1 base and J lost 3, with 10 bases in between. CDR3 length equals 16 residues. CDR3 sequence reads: CASSPLRTIGANVLTF. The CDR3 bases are TGTGCCAGCTCACCACTGAGAACTATTGGGGCCAACGTCCTGACTTTC.

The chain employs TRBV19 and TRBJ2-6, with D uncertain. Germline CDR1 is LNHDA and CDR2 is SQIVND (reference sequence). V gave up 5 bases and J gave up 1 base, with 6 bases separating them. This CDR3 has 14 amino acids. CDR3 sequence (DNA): TGTGCCAGTAGTCCCCAATCTGGGGCCAACGTCCTGACTTTC. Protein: CASSPQSGANVLTF.

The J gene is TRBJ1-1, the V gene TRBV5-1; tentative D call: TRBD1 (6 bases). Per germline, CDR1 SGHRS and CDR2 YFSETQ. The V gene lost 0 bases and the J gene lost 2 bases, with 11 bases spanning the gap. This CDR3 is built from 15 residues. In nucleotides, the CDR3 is TGCGCCAGCAGCTTGGAAGGGGGACCCAACACTGAAGCTTTCTTT. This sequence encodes CASSLEGGPNTEAFF.

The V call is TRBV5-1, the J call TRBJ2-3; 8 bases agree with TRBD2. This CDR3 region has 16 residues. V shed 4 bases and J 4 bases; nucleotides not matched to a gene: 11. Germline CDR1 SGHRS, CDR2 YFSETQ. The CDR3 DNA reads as TGCGCCAGCAGCCCGGGACTAGTACAGAAGTCAGATACGCAGTATTTT. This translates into CASSPGLVQKSDTQYF. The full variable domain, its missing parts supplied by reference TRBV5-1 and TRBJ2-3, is KAGVTQTPRYLIKTRGQQVTLSCSPISGHRSVSWYQQTPGQGLQFLFEYFSETQRNKGNFPGRFSGRQFSNSRSEMNVSTLELGDSALYLCASSPGLVQKSDTQYFGPGTRLTVL.